This T cell receptor beta chain was sequenced in a study of response to subunit inactivated influenza vaccine (dated by TCRdb to the late 2010s). With regard to the full study: Deep quantitative profiling of the T cell receptor repertoire was used in the study to follow responses to a trivalent subunit inactivated influenza vaccine.

From cysteine to phenylalanine, the CDR3 is 15 amino acids long. Here the CDR3 DNA is all that survives: 45 bases in frame from base 1. Looking up the germline V gene (reference sequence) yields CDR1 SEHNR and CDR2 FQNEAQ. V sheds 5 bases and J sheds 4 bases, leaving 15 bases between their ends. Details on this clonotype: There is no known antigen for this receptor. Base qualities are missing; no much larger clone stands one base away.

The library was built by means of RT-PCR. Data came from an Illumina HiSeq 2500. TCRdb's own reprocessing of the public reads used fastp at Q25 and MiXCR and kept productive beta chains. Under each unique CDR3 protein, matching rows form one entry showing the most common genes and DNA. For this sample there are about 620,000 distinct CDR3 sequences; approximately 10% appear just once. The ten largest clonotypes hold approximately 11% of the sample. Broad study findings and their caveats: The authors proposed that each seasonal influenza vaccination may bring in only a limited number of new T cells.

This same sample was also taken into another study, of T cells expressing NK-cell markers. From that second study: TCR beta cDNA libraries were prepared using 5'RACE template switching, which introduced a universal primer site and unique molecular identifiers. About eight donors provided sorted CD3+CD56+NKG2C+, CD3+CD56+NKG2C- and CD3+CD56-NKG2C+ T-cell subsets, whose TCR beta-chain repertoires were profiled. Among the eight sequenced donors, only one was HCMV-seronegative, while the other seven were HCMV-seropositive. To restrict sorting to alphabetaTCR-expressing T cells, an anti-gammadeltaTCR antibody was added in several experiments. For roughly six donors, the dominant CD3+CD56+NKG2C+ clonotypes were among the top 10 CD8+ clonotypes and accounted for about 1.0-7.0% of CD8+ T cells. Those dominant clonotypes were again the most abundant among CD3+CD56-NKG2C+ cells in several donors, at roughly 25-65%. Whether the expanded NKG2C-expressing T cell clones were specific for HCMV antigens remained unclear. Randomly selected healthy volunteers, three men and five women, were used as the eight sequenced donors. HCMV-specific IgG was detected in serum with a commercial ELISA kit to determine HCMV serostatus. Peripheral blood mononuclear cells were isolated from blood by Ficoll density gradient centrifugation. For six donors, unsorted PBMC were also used to sequence bulk peripheral blood T-cell repertoires. cDNA synthesis was primed from the TCR beta constant segment and was followed by two successive PCR amplification steps. The libraries were sequenced on Illumina HiSeq 2000/2500, MiSeq or NextSeq, producing 2 x 150 bp reads. MIGEC was used to demultiplex reads and group the reads by UMI, and MiTCR was used to assemble and quantify clonotypes. Only TCR cDNA sequences supported by at least two reads were kept to exclude erroneous sequences. The tcR package was used for downstream repertoire analysis, and clonotypes were matched across fractions by CDR3 nucleotide sequence plus V segment. VDJmatch was used to annotate antigen specificity against VDJdb, with one amino acid substitution allowed in CDR3.

This TCR was sampled from a man aged 50-59 years who received an inactivated influenza vaccine. Donor details come from another sample of the same person, matched by shared clones. The rearranged chain carries TRBV7-9 and TRBJ2-4; the D gene cannot be resolved reliably. The sample in question was PBMCs from blood, obtained on the day of vaccination. The encoded CDR3 is CASSLRSDGKNIQYF. The nucleotide sequence reads TGTGCCAGCAGCCTCAGATCGGACGGGAAAAACATTCAGTACTTC.